One T cell receptor beta chain is described in this entry. As yet, its antigen is unknown. The length of the CDR3 is 13 residues. Germline-derived CDR1 and CDR2 are MGHRA and YSYEKL. The V gene lost 6 bases and the J gene lost 0 bases, with 8 bases spanning the gap. Naive CD8 cells lacked CD45RO, underwent positive selection for CCR7 and left out terminally differentiated effector memory CD45RA+ cells. These data belong to a study of shared clonotypes between healthy human individuals. The study's findings and limits: Memory subsets had estimated richness that was generally smaller than that of naive subsets. Sharing across four donors was highest in naive CD4 (approximately 5%) and lowest in memory CD8 (approximately 0.4%).

Clones were sequenced by immunoSEQ multiplex PCR, and TCRdb holds only the in-frame ones, with some missing. The table records approximately 600,000 clones, 85% to 95% of them present only once. The sequence was obtained from a woman aged 25 to 39 in good health. The chain carries TRBV4-1 and TRBJ1-1; D is unresolved. The material sequenced was naive CD8+ T cells sorted from blood. The CDR3 nucleotides are TGCGCCAGCAGTCTTACTATGAACACTGAAGCTTTCTTT. This sequence encodes CASSLTMNTEAFF.